Below are 14 T cell receptor beta chains sequenced from a single sample in a study of graft-versus-host responses after intestinal transplantation. For these receptors, no antigen is known. Clones were read by immunoSEQ multiplex PCR, and TCRdb kept only the in-frame ones, dropping some. Of 90,000 to 120,000 clones detected, 87% appear once; the ten largest clones hold about 0.7%. The starting material was unstimulated CD4+ T cells sorted from spleen or lymph node cells, obtained before transplant. The receptors shown here come from a human donor who was the organ donor for an intestinal transplant.

The V and J genes are TRBV10-3 and TRBJ1-3, with 10 nucleotides matching TRBD1. This CDR3 spans 15 amino acids. Trimming took 6 bases from V and 5 from J; bases not matched to a gene: 7. Germline-derived CDR1 and CDR2 are ENHRY and SYGVKD. The CDR3 sequence is CAISAGDRGRNTIYF. Written as DNA, the CDR3 is TGTGCCATCAGCGCCGGGGACAGGGGTCGAAACACCATATATTTT.

The V gene is TRBV11-2, the J gene TRBJ2-1; D unclear. The germline V and J ends were trimmed by 1 base and 4 bases, with 14 bases remaining between them. This CDR3 contains 16 residues. The germline V gene encodes CDR1 SGHAT and CDR2 FQNNGV. The CDR3 loop is CASSLVVISFYNEQFF. The DNA for the CDR3 is TGTGCCAGCAGCTTAGTGGTGATAAGTTTTTACAATGAGCAGTTCTTC.

The chain has TRBV5-6 and TRBJ2-1; 7 nucleotides line up with TRBD2. Per the germline V gene, CDR1 is SGHDT and CDR2 is YYEEEE. The J segment lost 10 bases and the V segment lost 4 bases, leaving 11 bases of the junction unmatched. This CDR3 spans 14 amino acids. Written as DNA, the CDR3 is TGTGCCAGCAGCCGGGCGACGGGAGGACCCGAGCAGTTCTTC. It encodes CASSRATGGPEQFF.

V usage is TRBV9 and J usage is TRBJ2-2; no reliable D call. CDR1 and CDR2 from the germline V gene are SGDLS and YYNGEE. Trimming pared 1 base from V and 4 bases from J, leaving 11 bases between. The CDR3 is 15 amino acids. In DNA form, the CDR3 reads TGTGCCAGCAGCGTAATCACAGTCCCCACCGGGGAGCTGTTTTTT. As protein: CASSVITVPTGELFF.

This chain uses TRBV19 with TRBJ2-1; no firm D call. V gave up 1 base and J gave up 4 bases, with 20 bases separating them. CDR1 is LNHDA and CDR2 is SQIVND in the germline V gene (reference sequence). This CDR3 contains 18 residues. DNA for the CDR3: TGTGCCAGTAGTATAGGGTTCCGGAGAGCGTCGGCGTACAATGAGCAGTTCTTC. Encoded protein: CASSIGFRRASAYNEQFF.

The rearrangement joins TRBV6-4 to TRBJ1-1; D remains unclear. The CDR3 is made up of 13 amino acids. In germline, CDR1 is MRHNA, CDR2 SNTAGT. The V end lost 6 bases, the J end lost 1 base, and 9 bases lay between the germline ends. This CDR3 is CASSEVENTEAFF. CDR3 coding DNA: TGTGCCAGCAGCGAAGTAGAGAACACTGAAGCTTTCTTT.

This clone has a handful of counts. The rearrangement uses TRBV2 and TRBJ2-3; possibly TRBD1 or TRBD2 for D (5 bases each). The CDR3 runs 17 residues. Trimming cost V 4 bases and J 5 bases, with 22 bases left between them. Per the germline V gene, CDR1 is SNHLY and CDR2 is FYNNEI. This CDR3 is CASSVTWDRITQDTQYF. The CDR3 coding sequence is TGTGCCAGCAGTGTTACCTGGGACCGAATCACACAAGATACGCAGTATTTT.

V gene TRBV4-1 combines with J gene TRBJ1-6; TRBD1 matches at 7 bases. J gave up 7 bases and V 1 base, and 7 bases lay outside the gene matches. The germline CDR1 and CDR2 sequences are MGHRA and YSYEKL. The CDR3 runs 16 residues. DNA of the CDR3: TGCGCCAGCAGCCAAGTCCTCCGGGACAGCAATTCACCCCTCCACTTT. Translation: CASSQVLRDSNSPLHF.

The chain links TRBV4-2 to TRBJ2-2; 8 nucleotides match TRBD2. V lost 6 bases to trimming and J lost 1 base; unmatched junction nucleotides: 4. The CDR3 totals 15 residues. The germline V gene encodes CDR1 LGHNA and CDR2 YNFKEQ. The CDR3 sequence is CASRTSGGNTGELFF. The CDR3 region has the DNA TGTGCCAGCAGAACAAGCGGGGGGAACACCGGGGAGCTGTTTTTT.

The chain joins TRBV11-3 to TRBJ1-6, with 9 bases matching TRBD1. CDR3 length equals 16 residues. CDR1 and CDR2 (germline): SGHNT, YENEEA. V was pared by 2 bases and J by 7 bases, with 6 bases of the junction left unmatched. This CDR3 is CASSLLTTGGNSPLHF. The CDR3 DNA is TGTGCCAGCAGCTTATTGACGACAGGGGGGAATTCACCCCTCCACTTT.

This clone was seen only a few times. This chain joins TRBV5-4 and TRBJ1-2, with D perhaps TRBD1 (6 bases). The germline V and J ends were trimmed by 2 bases and 5 bases, with 13 bases remaining between them. The CDR3 covers 14 residues. The V gene's germline CDR1 is SGHNT and CDR2 YYREEE (reference sequence). CDR3 sequence reads: CASSLAGGSYGYTF. The CDR3 region has the DNA TGTGCCAGCAGCTTAGCCGGGGGCTCGTATGGCTACACCTTC.

This clone was observed a single time. V gene TRBV7-6 combines with J gene TRBJ1-1; no definite D call. CDR1 is SGHVS and CDR2 is FNYEAQ in the germline V gene. The CDR3 is 13 amino acids. Trimming left V 2 bases short and J 3 bases short, with 7 bases between. The CDR3 DNA reads TGTGCCAGCAGCTTAAAGGGAGACACTGAAGCTTTCTTT. Protein product: CASSLKGDTEAFF.

V usage is TRBV21-1 and J usage is TRBJ1-6; the table's TRBD1 call for D was not verified on the DNA. TRBV21-1 is a pseudogene segment. This CDR3 contains 14 residues. The chain's CDR3 is CASSISTGDSPLHF. The CDR3 region has the DNA TGTGCCAGCAGCATCTCGACAGGGGATTCACCCCTCCACTTT.

The chain employs TRBV2 and TRBJ2-1; D uncertain. Trimming pared 5 bases from V and 3 bases from J, leaving 8 bases between. The germline CDR1 and CDR2 sequences are SNHLY and FYNNEI. The CDR3 extends over 13 amino acids. DNA for the CDR3: TGTGCCAGCAGTAGCTTACTCTACAATGAGCAGTTCTTC. It codes for CASSSLLYNEQFF. The full variable domain, rest sourced from reference TRBV2 and TRBJ2-1, is EPEVTQTPSHQVTQMGQEVILRCVPISNHLYFYWYRQILGQKVEFLVSFYNNEISEKSEIFDDQFSVERPDGSNFTLKIRSTKLEDSAMYFCASSSLLYNEQFFGPGTRLTVL.